Listed below are T cell receptor beta chains from one sample, sequenced in a study of patients and donors after allogeneic stem cell transplantation. TCRdb fed the RT-PCR reads into MiXCR, producing one record per CDR3 protein. The data contain hundreds of thousands of distinct CDR3 sequences, around 16% of them singletons. Sequenced: blood, either unsorted or a sorted T cell fraction (not recorded which). The source of these receptors is a human donor who was either an allogeneic HSCT recipient or a stem cell or donor lymphocyte infusion donor (not recorded which). It is not recorded whose cells these are; they may come from a transplant donor. Each CDR3 is given with its conserved first and last residue. A D gene is named only where the DNA matches it firmly. The size of a clone is reported for some rows only, either as once, few or many, or as a class for expanded clones.

CDR3 DNA: TGTGCCAGCAGCTTAGTTACAGGGGAAAATGAGCAGTTCTTC
CDR3 protein: CASSLVTGENEQFF
V gene: TRBV7-8
J gene: TRBJ2-1
D gene: TRBD1
clone size: few

CDR3 DNA: TGTGCCAGCAGCCCCCAGGGATTCTTCACAGATACGCAGTATTTT
CDR3 protein: CASSPQGFFTDTQYF
V gene: TRBV7-2
J gene: TRBJ2-3
D gene: -
clone size: -

CDR3 DNA: TGTGCCACCAGTGATTTCGGACAGAGGGATGGCTACACCTTC
CDR3 protein: CATSDFGQRDGYTF
V gene: TRBV24-1
J gene: TRBJ1-2
D gene: -
clone size: -

CDR3 DNA: TGTGCCAGCAGCACCGCTGGCCTCCCGAGGAATGAGCAGTTCTTC
CDR3 protein: CASSTAGLPRNEQFF
V gene: TRBV27
J gene: TRBJ2-1
D gene: -
clone size: once

CDR3 DNA: TGTGCCAGCAGCTTAGGTAGCGGGCTCTACAATGAGCAGTTCTTC
CDR3 protein: CASSLGSGLYNEQFF
V gene: TRBV11-3
J gene: TRBJ2-1
D gene: TRBD2
clone size: -

CDR3 DNA: TGCAGTGCTAGCCACGGCGAGCAGTACTTC
CDR3 protein: CSASHGEQYF
V gene: TRBV20-1
J gene: TRBJ2-7
D gene: -
clone size: -

CDR3 DNA: TGCGCCAGCAGCTTGACAATTAGGAGGGACCATGAGCAGTTCTTC
CDR3 protein: CASSLTIRRDHEQFF
V gene: TRBV5-1
J gene: TRBJ2-1
D gene: -
clone size: few

CDR3 DNA: TGCAGCGTTGAGATCGGGAGGGCGGGGTATTTT
CDR3 protein: CSVEIGRAGYF
V gene: TRBV29-1
J gene: TRBJ2-3
D gene: TRBD2
clone size: -

CDR3 DNA: TGCAGTGCTCACAGAGCGGGAGGGCGATACAATGAGCAGTTCTTC
CDR3 protein: CSAHRAGGRYNEQFF
V gene: TRBV20-1
J gene: TRBJ2-1
D gene: TRBD2
clone size: many

CDR3 DNA: TGTGCCAGCTGGGACGGGCGGGGGTTATTAAATACGCAGTATTTT
CDR3 protein: CASWDGRGLLNTQYF
V gene: TRBV6-2/TRBV6-3
J gene: TRBJ2-3
D gene: TRBD2
clone size: -

CDR3 DNA: TGTGCCAGCAGCAGGGGCCCCTATCAGCCCCAGCATTTT
CDR3 protein: CASSRGPYQPQHF
V gene: TRBV13
J gene: TRBJ1-5
D gene: -
clone size: -

CDR3 DNA: TGTGCCAGCAGCTCCCTACCCCGGACAGGGGGCAAAGAGACCCAGTACTTC
CDR3 protein: CASSSLPRTGGKETQYF
V gene: TRBV7-9
J gene: TRBJ2-5
D gene: TRBD1
clone size: -

CDR3 DNA: TGTGCCAGCAGTCCCGACGGGGATGAGCAGTTCTTC
CDR3 protein: CASSPDGDEQFF
V gene: TRBV7-9
J gene: TRBJ2-1
D gene: -
clone size: few

CDR3 DNA: TGTGCCAGCAGCTTCTGGACAGGGTGGTATGGCTACACCTTC
CDR3 protein: CASSFWTGWYGYTF
V gene: TRBV5-6
J gene: TRBJ1-2
D gene: TRBD1
clone size: few

CDR3 DNA: TGTGCCAGCAGTTCATTGGACCGGGCGGCACCCCTCCACTTT
CDR3 protein: CASSSLDRAAPLHF
V gene: TRBV12-3/TRBV12-4
J gene: TRBJ1-6
D gene: -
clone size: -

CDR3 DNA: TGTGCCAGCAGTTGGGGTAATACCTACGAGCAGTACTTC
CDR3 protein: CASSWGNTYEQYF
V gene: TRBV6-2/TRBV6-3
J gene: TRBJ2-7
D gene: -
clone size: -

CDR3 DNA: TGTGCCAGCAGTTACTCGCTAGCGGGAGGGTCCTACGAGCAGTACTTC
CDR3 protein: CASSYSLAGGSYEQYF
V gene: TRBV6-5
J gene: TRBJ2-7
D gene: TRBD2
clone size: -

CDR3 DNA: TGTGCCAGCAGCACCGGGACAGCCTACCGCTACTATAATTCACCCCTCCACTTT
CDR3 protein: CASSTGTAYRYYNSPLHF
V gene: TRBV27
J gene: TRBJ1-6
D gene: TRBD1
clone size: few

CDR3 DNA: TGTGCCAGCAGTCCGTTGCGAGGTGGAGTGGAAAAACTGTTTTTT
CDR3 protein: CASSPLRGGVEKLFF
V gene: TRBV27
J gene: TRBJ1-4
D gene: -
clone size: few

CDR3 DNA: TGCAGTGCTAGCCGGACTAGCGGGAGTAGGTACGAGCAGTACTTC
CDR3 protein: CSASRTSGSRYEQYF
V gene: TRBV20-1
J gene: TRBJ2-7
D gene: TRBD2
clone size: -

CDR3 DNA: TGTGCCAGCAGCTTGACTAGCGGGGGGGTCGGCAAAAACATTCAGTACTTC
CDR3 protein: CASSLTSGGVGKNIQYF
V gene: TRBV7-8
J gene: TRBJ2-4
D gene: TRBD2
clone size: few

CDR3 DNA: TGCAGTGCTAGGAGCCAGGGAGTTTATGGCTACACCTTC
CDR3 protein: CSARSQGVYGYTF
V gene: TRBV20-1
J gene: TRBJ1-2
D gene: -
clone size: -

CDR3 DNA: TGTGCCAGCAGCTTACTCAGGGCTAACTATGGCTACACCTTC
CDR3 protein: CASSLLRANYGYTF
V gene: TRBV5-8
J gene: TRBJ1-2
D gene: -
clone size: few

CDR3 DNA: TGCAGCGTTGTGATAAGGGACAGGGCCTACGAGCAGTACTTC
CDR3 protein: CSVVIRDRAYEQYF
V gene: TRBV29-1
J gene: TRBJ2-7
D gene: TRBD1
clone size: few

CDR3 DNA: TGTGCCAGCAGCAGACGGAGGGACACAGATACGCAGTATTTT
CDR3 protein: CASSRRRDTDTQYF
V gene: TRBV27
J gene: TRBJ2-3
D gene: -
clone size: -

CDR3 DNA: TGTGCCAGCAGCCGTCCGGGACAGGTATCTGAAGCTTTCTTT
CDR3 protein: CASSRPGQVSEAFF
V gene: TRBV4-2
J gene: TRBJ1-1
D gene: TRBD1
clone size: -

CDR3 DNA: TGTGCCAGCAGTTTTCTTGGGGTAGCTAACTATGGCTACACCTTC
CDR3 protein: CASSFLGVANYGYTF
V gene: TRBV12-3/TRBV12-4
J gene: TRBJ1-2
D gene: -
clone size: few

CDR3 DNA: TGTGCCAGCAGTTTGAAGGGGAGGAGGAGCTCCTACGAGCAGTACTTC
CDR3 protein: CASSLKGRRSSYEQYF
V gene: TRBV27
J gene: TRBJ2-7
D gene: -
clone size: many

CDR3 DNA: TGTGCCAGCAGTTTATTTCCGCCTCGGGGGACTGAAGCTTTCTTT
CDR3 protein: CASSLFPPRGTEAFF
V gene: TRBV27
J gene: TRBJ1-1
D gene: -
clone size: many

CDR3 DNA: TGCGCCAGCAGCCAAGCCCGGGGGGCCGGAGTCTACGAGCAGTACTTC
CDR3 protein: CASSQARGAGVYEQYF
V gene: TRBV4-1
J gene: TRBJ2-7
D gene: -
clone size: -

CDR3 DNA: TGTGCCAGCGTGGGCAGGAACACCGGGGAGCTGTTTTTT
CDR3 protein: CASVGRNTGELFF
V gene: TRBV28
J gene: TRBJ2-2
D gene: -
clone size: -

CDR3 DNA: TGCAGCGTTGCCCCGGGACTCCACACGGGAGATACGCAGTATTTT
CDR3 protein: CSVAPGLHTGDTQYF
V gene: TRBV29-1
J gene: TRBJ2-3
D gene: -
clone size: -

CDR3 DNA: TGTGCCAGCCTCAGTCGTCCCTCTGGAAACACCATATATTTT
CDR3 protein: CASLSRPSGNTIYF
V gene: TRBV6-1
J gene: TRBJ1-3
D gene: -
clone size: -

CDR3 DNA: TGTGCCAGCAGCCAAACCCAGACAGGGAACACTGAAGCTTTCTTT
CDR3 protein: CASSQTQTGNTEAFF
V gene: TRBV3-1
J gene: TRBJ1-1
D gene: -
clone size: -

CDR3 DNA: TGTGCCAGCAGTTTACGGGGGTTTTTGTACGAGCAGTACTTC
CDR3 protein: CASSLRGFLYEQYF
V gene: TRBV27
J gene: TRBJ2-7
D gene: -
clone size: -

CDR3 DNA: TGTGCCAGCAGCGCGGGACAGGGGGCGCTTGGGGAGCTGTTTTTT
CDR3 protein: CASSAGQGALGELFF
V gene: TRBV7-9
J gene: TRBJ2-2
D gene: TRBD1
clone size: -

CDR3 DNA: TGCAGTGCTACCGATAGGACCGGATTAAATTCACCCCTCCACTTT
CDR3 protein: CSATDRTGLNSPLHF
V gene: TRBV20-1
J gene: TRBJ1-6
D gene: -
clone size: -

CDR3 DNA: TGTGCCAGCAGCCCGAGACAGGGAGACGAGGGGGAGCAGTTCTTC
CDR3 protein: CASSPRQGDEGEQFF
V gene: TRBV12-3/TRBV12-4
J gene: TRBJ2-1
D gene: TRBD1
clone size: few

CDR3 DNA: TGTGCCAGCAGTTATGTTGGGACTAGCAACGCCCTTCTCGCGAACACCGGGGAGCTGTTTTTT
CDR3 protein: CASSYVGTSNALLANTGELFF
V gene: TRBV6-2/TRBV6-3
J gene: TRBJ2-2
D gene: TRBD2
clone size: -

CDR3 DNA: TGTGCCAGCAGCCCCACCTCGGAGGTCTACGAGCAGTACTTC
CDR3 protein: CASSPTSEVYEQYF
V gene: TRBV7-3
J gene: TRBJ2-7
D gene: -
clone size: few

CDR3 DNA: TGTGCCAGCAGTCCCATTGGCGACAAGGTGAACACTGAAGCTTTCTTT
CDR3 protein: CASSPIGDKVNTEAFF
V gene: TRBV3-1
J gene: TRBJ1-1
D gene: -
clone size: -

CDR3 DNA: TGTGCCAGCAGTGTACAGGCGAACACTGAAGCTTTCTTT
CDR3 protein: CASSVQANTEAFF
V gene: TRBV6-1
J gene: TRBJ1-1
D gene: -
clone size: few

CDR3 DNA: TGCAGCGTCGACAGGGGGCGAGGAACTGAAGCTTTCTTT
CDR3 protein: CSVDRGRGTEAFF
V gene: TRBV29-1
J gene: TRBJ1-1
D gene: TRBD1
clone size: few

CDR3 DNA: TGTGCCATCAGTGAGTCGGAAGACACCATATATTTT
CDR3 protein: CAISESEDTIYF
V gene: TRBV10-3
J gene: TRBJ1-3
D gene: -
clone size: -

CDR3 DNA: TGTGCCAGTAGGATAAGCTCTGGAAACACCATATATTTT
CDR3 protein: CASRISSGNTIYF
V gene: TRBV19
J gene: TRBJ1-3
D gene: -
clone size: -

CDR3 DNA: TGTGCCAGCAGCCCCAGGACAGGGCAGCCCCAGCATTTT
CDR3 protein: CASSPRTGQPQHF
V gene: TRBV7-9
J gene: TRBJ1-5
D gene: TRBD1
clone size: -

CDR3 DNA: TGCAGTGCAGCCGGGACAATCTTAAAGTCCCCAACTAATGAAAAACTGTTTTTT
CDR3 protein: CSAAGTILKSPTNEKLFF
V gene: TRBV20-1
J gene: TRBJ1-4
D gene: -
clone size: few

CDR3 DNA: TGCGCCAGCAGCTACCAACTAGCGGGGGGTAAAGAGACCCAGCACTTC
CDR3 protein: CASSYQLAGGKETQHF
V gene: TRBV5-1
J gene: TRBJ2-5
D gene: TRBD2
clone size: few

CDR3 DNA: TGTGCCAGCAGTGAAGCTCGAAGGGCCACTGAAGCTTTCTTT
CDR3 protein: CASSEARRATEAFF
V gene: TRBV2
J gene: TRBJ1-1
D gene: -
clone size: -

CDR3 DNA: TGCAGTGTCCCCCCGGGACTATCAGATACGCAGTATTTT
CDR3 protein: CSVPPGLSDTQYF
V gene: TRBV20-1
J gene: TRBJ2-3
D gene: TRBD2
clone size: -

CDR3 DNA: TGTGCCAGCAGCTTGGCCCCGGGGCAGTACTACGAGCAGTACTTC
CDR3 protein: CASSLAPGQYYEQYF
V gene: TRBV11-2
J gene: TRBJ2-7
D gene: -
clone size: few